The present TCR beta chain was sequenced within a study of blood T cells in healthy people across ages. Findings and limits, study-wide: Both higher diversity and more naive CD4+ cells marked long-lived donors when set against aged donors.

Total RNA extraction produced at least 5 micrograms (per sample) for the study. Together with a sample-barcoded 5' primer, a J-beta primer mix was included in a second PCR lasting roughly 6 to 12 cycles. MiXCR, applied by TCRdb to the 5' RACE reads, yields one record per CDR3 protein. The data show under 800,000 distinct CDR3 sequences, about 21% seen once. V was pared by 5 bases and J by 7 bases, with 8 bases of the junction left unmatched. In germline, CDR1 is SGHTA, CDR2 FQGNSA. The CDR3 sequence is 13 residues long. This clonotype appeared a few times. Its matching antigen is unknown. The sequence was obtained from a man aged 65-85 years in good health. The source material was blood. The genes are TRBV7-2 and TRBJ2-7, with 7 bases fitting TRBD2. The CDR3 is CASSPGTTLEQYF. The CDR3 DNA reads TGTGCCAGCAGCCCTGGGACTACATTGGAGCAGTACTTC.